This TCR beta chain was recorded in a study of blood T cells in healthy people across ages. Study conclusions and caveats: Unknown donor CMV status possibly confounded expanded clonotype changes. When one million T cells were used, diversity estimates were thought to be underestimates.

This clonotype was detected a few times. Antigen unknown. The V end lost 7 bases, the J end lost 4 bases, and 13 bases lay between the germline ends. In germline, CDR1 is MNHNS, CDR2 SASEGT. The length of the CDR3 is 13 residues. For the second PCR, which ran for about 7 to 12 cycles, a sample-barcoded 5' primer and a J-beta primer mix were used. TCRdb re-called the 5' RACE reads with MiXCR, one entry per CDR3 protein. The table shows about 2 million distinct CDR3 sequences, with roughly 50% occurring only once. The source material was blood. This chain uses TRBV6-1 with TRBJ2-5; D might be TRBD1 (5 bases). The clonotype was recovered from a middle-aged woman in good health. CDR3 coding DNA: TGTGCCAGCAATGGACATTTCGTAGAGACCCAGTACTTC. Translation gives CASNGHFVETQYF.